This T cell receptor (beta chain) is from a study of spatial heterogeneity in lung cancer (dated by TCRdb to about 2019). For the study in its entirety: Beta-chain transcripts were consistently detected in greater numbers than alpha-chain transcripts, which likely reflects a higher abundance of beta-chain transcripts. In the raw uncorrected reads, each unique combination of TCR and UMI appeared more than ten times on average. The study quantitatively compared TCR alpha and beta repertoires across multiple tumor regions, matched nontumor lung and blood in non-small cell lung cancer. The study linked features of the TCR repertoire to counts of nonsynonymous mutations, which were determined by whole-exome sequencing of tumor tissue. At surgery, both alpha and beta chains were TCR-sequenced in about 200 tumor regions, approximately 64 matched nontumor lung samples and 56 PBMC samples.

The sample's time point label, decoded: sample taken at primary tumor resection. Without any cell sorting, TCR sequencing was performed on whole RNA extracted either from tumor and nontumor lung tissue or from cryopreserved PBMC samples. The donors were around 69 patients from the lung TRACERx cohort who had early-stage, untreated non-small cell lung cancer. Only patients with enough RNA available from two or more tumor regions were chosen for TCR sequencing. Libraries were built with 5' RACE. Sequencing relied on a NextSeq 500. The TCR library protocol attached a unique molecular identifier to each TCR cDNA molecule to allow correction of PCR and sequencing errors. As for the original processing: Decombinator tools were used for TCR identification, UMI-based error correction and CDR3 extraction. TCRs above a frequency of 2 per 1,000, corresponding to the top 1% of the tumor frequency distribution, were defined as expanded. Rényi diversity was computed with the R vegan package after subsampling each repertoire 100 times to 5,000 TCRs. CDR3 similarity networks were built from amino acid triplet string-kernel similarity, with CDR3s being connected when pairwise similarity was above 0.82. TCRdb trimmed the raw reads at Q25, called clones with MiXCR and kept productive beta chains. Every CDR3 protein is listed once, alongside the most common genes and DNA of its rows. The V and J calls follow TCRdb's processing rather than the paper's. The sample data list around 11,000 distinct CDR3 sequences, and roughly a quarter of these were observed just once. The ten top clones hold 30% to 40% of the sample.

On this clonotype: There is no known antigen for this receptor. No much larger clone exists at a distance of one base, and base qualities are not known.

General conclusions and limits of the study: Ubiquitous expanded tumor TCRs were detected in blood more often at tumor resection than at routine follow-up. Additional single-cell paired TCR alpha and beta sequencing was considered necessary to confirm, at a functional level, the hypothesis that regional TCRs recognize regional mutations.

Unmatched junction bases come to 3, with V trimmed by 3 bases and J by 2 bases. Spanning cysteine to phenylalanine, the CDR3 consists of 15 amino acids. The only DNA kept is the CDR3, 45 bases in frame from the first base. The germline V gene encodes CDR1 LGHNA and CDR2 YNFKEQ. The V gene is TRBV4-2 and the J gene is TRBJ2-3, with 9 bases matching TRBD2. The TCR was taken from a female donor with early-stage non-small cell lung cancer. The sequencing used PBMCs, collected at surgery. The CDR3 protein: CASSQLAGDTDTQYF. The nucleotide sequence is TGTGCCAGCAGCCAGTTAGCGGGAGACACAGATACGCAGTATTTT.